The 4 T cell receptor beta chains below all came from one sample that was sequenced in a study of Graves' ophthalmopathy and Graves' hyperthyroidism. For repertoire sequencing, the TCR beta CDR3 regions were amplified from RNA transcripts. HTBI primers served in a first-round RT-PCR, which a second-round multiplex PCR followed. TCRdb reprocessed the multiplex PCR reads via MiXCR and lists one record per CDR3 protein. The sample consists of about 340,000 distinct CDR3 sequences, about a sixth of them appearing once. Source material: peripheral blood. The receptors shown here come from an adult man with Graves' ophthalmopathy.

For the CDR3, the DNA is TGTGCCAGCAGTTTATTTTCCCCCCCAGCTTTCTTT. This sequence encodes CASSLFSPPAFF. This chain joins TRBV12-3 or TRBV12-4 and TRBJ1-1; D gene uncertain. V was clipped by 2 bases and J by 10 bases, with 11 bases between them. This CDR3 contains 12 residues.

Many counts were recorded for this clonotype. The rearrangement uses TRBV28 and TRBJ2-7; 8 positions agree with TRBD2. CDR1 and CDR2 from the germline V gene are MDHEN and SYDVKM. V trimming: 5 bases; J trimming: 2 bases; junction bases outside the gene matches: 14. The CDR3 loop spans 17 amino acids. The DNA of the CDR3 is TGTGCCAGCAGTCCCTCTACTAGCGGTTCCTCCCCCTACGAGCAGTACTTC. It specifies CASSPSTSGSSPYEQYF.

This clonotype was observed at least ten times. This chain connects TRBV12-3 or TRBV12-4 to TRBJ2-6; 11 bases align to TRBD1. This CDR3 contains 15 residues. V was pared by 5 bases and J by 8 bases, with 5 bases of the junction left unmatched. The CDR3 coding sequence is TGTGCCAGCAGTATCGGGACAGGGGGTTCCAACGTCCTGACTTTC. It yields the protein CASSIGTGGSNVLTF.

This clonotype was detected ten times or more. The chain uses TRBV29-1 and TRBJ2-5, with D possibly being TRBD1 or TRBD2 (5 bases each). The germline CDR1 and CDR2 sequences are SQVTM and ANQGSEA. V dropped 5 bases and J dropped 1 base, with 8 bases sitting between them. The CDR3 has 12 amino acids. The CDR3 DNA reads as TGCAGCGTTCGGGGCTTCCAAGAGACCCAGTACTTC. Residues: CSVRGFQETQYF. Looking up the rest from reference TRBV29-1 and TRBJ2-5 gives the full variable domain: SAVISQKPSRDICQRGTSLTIQCQVDSQVTMMFWYRQQPGQSLTLIATANQGSEATYESGFVIDKFPISRPNLTFSTLTVSNMSPEDSSIYLCSVRGFQETQYFGPGTRLLVL.